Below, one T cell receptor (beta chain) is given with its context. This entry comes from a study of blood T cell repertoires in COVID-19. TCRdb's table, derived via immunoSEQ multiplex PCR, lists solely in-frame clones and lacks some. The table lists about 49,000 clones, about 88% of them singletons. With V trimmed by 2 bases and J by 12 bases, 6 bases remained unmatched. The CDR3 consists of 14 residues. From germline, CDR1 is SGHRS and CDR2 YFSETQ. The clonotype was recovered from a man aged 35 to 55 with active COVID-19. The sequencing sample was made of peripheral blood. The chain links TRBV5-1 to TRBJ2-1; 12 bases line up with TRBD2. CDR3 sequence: CASSLGLAGNLQFF. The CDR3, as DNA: TGCGCCAGCAGCTTAGGACTAGCGGGAAATTTGCAGTTCTTC. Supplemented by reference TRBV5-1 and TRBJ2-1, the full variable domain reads KAGVTQTPRYLIKTRGQQVTLSCSPISGHRSVSWYQQTPGQGLQFLFEYFSETQRNKGNFPGRFSGRQFSNSRSEMNVSTLELGDSALYLCASSLGLAGNLQFFGPGTRLTVL.